Here is one TCR beta chain with its context. The antigen remains undetermined. A far larger clone is only one base removed, so a read error is likely. These data originate in a study of shared clonotypes between healthy human individuals. Regarding the study as a whole: Donor clonotype sharing was expected to depend on sequencing depth.

Unsorted PBMC replicate PCRs drew on roughly 290 ng DNA, representing some 28,000 T cell genomes. Source study methods: Filtering differed, since immunoSEQ gave only junction sequences and no quality scores. Repertoires were generated with immunoSEQ multiplex PCR, while TCRdb's copy carries only in-frame clones and drops some. Clone size and V and J calls were adopted from that table, with D and trimming inferred from the DNA. In the table there are 450,000 or so clones, 60% to 80% of which are singletons. Germline loops: CDR1 LNHNV, CDR2 YYDKDF (reference sequence). This CDR3 has 14 amino acids. The chain recombines TRBV15 with TRBJ2-5, with 8 bases that match TRBD1. The sequenced sample was PBMCs. This TCR was sampled from a woman in her thirties or forties in good health. Some clones in this sample may be carry-over from other donors' samples. The CDR3: CVTSRDRTGETQYF. Here the CDR3 DNA reads TGTGTCACCAGCAGAGATAGGACAGGGGAGACCCAGTACTTC.